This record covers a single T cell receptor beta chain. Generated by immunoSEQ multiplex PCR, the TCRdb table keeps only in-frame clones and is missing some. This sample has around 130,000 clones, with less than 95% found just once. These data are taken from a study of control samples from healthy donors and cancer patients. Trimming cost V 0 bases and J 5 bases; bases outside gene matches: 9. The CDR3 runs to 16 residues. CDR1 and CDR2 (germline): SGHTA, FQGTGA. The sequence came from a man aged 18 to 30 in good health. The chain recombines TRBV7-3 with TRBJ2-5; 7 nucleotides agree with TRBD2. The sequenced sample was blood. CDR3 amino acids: CASSLTRGEAKETQYF. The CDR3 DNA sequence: TGTGCCAGCAGCTTAACTCGGGGGGAAGCTAAGGAGACCCAGTACTTC.